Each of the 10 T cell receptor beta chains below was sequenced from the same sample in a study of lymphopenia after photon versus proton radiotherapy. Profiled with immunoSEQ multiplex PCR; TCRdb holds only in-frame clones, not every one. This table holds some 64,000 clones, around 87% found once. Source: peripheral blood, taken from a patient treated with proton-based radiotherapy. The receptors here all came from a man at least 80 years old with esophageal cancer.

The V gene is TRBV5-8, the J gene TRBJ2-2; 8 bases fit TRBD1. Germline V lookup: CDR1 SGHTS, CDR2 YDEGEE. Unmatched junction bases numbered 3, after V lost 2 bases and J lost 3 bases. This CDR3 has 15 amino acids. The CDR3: CASSLGQGDTGELFF. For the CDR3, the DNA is TGTGCCAGCAGCTTAGGACAGGGTGACACCGGGGAGCTGTTTTTT.

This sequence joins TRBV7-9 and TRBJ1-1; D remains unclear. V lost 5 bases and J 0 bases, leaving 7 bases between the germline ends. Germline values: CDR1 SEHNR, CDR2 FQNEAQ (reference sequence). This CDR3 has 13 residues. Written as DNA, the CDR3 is TGTGCCAGCAGCGCCCAGGTGAACACTGAAGCTTTCTTT. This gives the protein CASSAQVNTEAFF.

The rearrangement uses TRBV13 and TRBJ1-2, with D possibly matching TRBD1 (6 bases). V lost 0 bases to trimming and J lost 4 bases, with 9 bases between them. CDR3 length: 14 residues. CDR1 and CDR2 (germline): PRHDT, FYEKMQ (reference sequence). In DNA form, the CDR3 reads TGTGCCAGCAGCTTAGGGCAGGGGACCTATGGCTACACCTTC. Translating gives CASSLGQGTYGYTF.

The DNA for the CDR3 is TGTGCCAGCAGCTTCAGTAACGGCCAGGGAGCATACACCTTC. Protein product: CASSFSNGQGAYTF. This chain joins TRBV7-9 and TRBJ1-2; D is perhaps TRBD1 (5 bases). The CDR3 has 14 amino acids. Germline lookup yields CDR1 SEHNR and CDR2 FQNEAQ (reference sequence). Trimming pared 3 bases from V and 11 bases from J, leaving 19 bases between. The full variable domain, in which reference TRBV7-9 and TRBJ1-2 provide the parts outside the CDR3, is DTGVSQNPRHKITKRGQNVTFRCDPISEHNRLYWYRQTLGQGPEFLTYFQNEAQLEKSRLLSDRFSAERPKGSFSTLEIQRTEQGDSAMYLCASSFSNGQGAYTFGSGTRLTVV.

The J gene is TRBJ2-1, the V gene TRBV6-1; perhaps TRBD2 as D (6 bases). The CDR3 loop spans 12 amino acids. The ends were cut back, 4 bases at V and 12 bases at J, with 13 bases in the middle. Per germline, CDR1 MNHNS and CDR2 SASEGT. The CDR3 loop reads CASSGGGHGQFF. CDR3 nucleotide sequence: TGTGCCAGCAGTGGAGGAGGGCATGGGCAGTTCTTC.

The DNA of the CDR3 is TGTGCCAGCAGCTTGGGGACTAGCGCAAACTACGAGCAGTACTTC. Translating it yields CASSLGTSANYEQYF. This chain uses TRBV5-4 with TRBJ2-7; 9 bases match TRBD2. The CDR3 totals 15 residues. Germline CDR1 SGHNT, CDR2 YYREEE (reference sequence). Trimming cost V 0 bases and J 3 bases; bases outside gene matches: 4. Based on the CDR3 plus reference TRBV5-4 and TRBJ2-7, the full variable domain is ETGVTQSPTHLIKTRGQQVTLRCSSQSGHNTVSWYQQALGQGPQFIFQYYREEENGRGNFPPRFSGLQFPNYSSELNVNALELDDSALYLCASSLGTSANYEQYFGPGTRLTVT.

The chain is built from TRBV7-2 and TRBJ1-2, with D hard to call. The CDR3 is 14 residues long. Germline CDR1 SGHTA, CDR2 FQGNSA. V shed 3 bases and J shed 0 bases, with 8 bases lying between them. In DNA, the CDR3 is TGTGCCAGCAGCTTGAGCAGCTCTAACTATGGCTACACCTTC. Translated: CASSLSSSNYGYTF.

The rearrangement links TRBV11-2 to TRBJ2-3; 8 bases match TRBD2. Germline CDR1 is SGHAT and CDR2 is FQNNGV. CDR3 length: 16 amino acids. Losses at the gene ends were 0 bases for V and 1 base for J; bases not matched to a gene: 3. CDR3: CASSLERRGGTDTQYF. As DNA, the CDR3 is TGTGCCAGCAGCTTAGAAAGGCGGGGGGGCACAGATACGCAGTATTTT.

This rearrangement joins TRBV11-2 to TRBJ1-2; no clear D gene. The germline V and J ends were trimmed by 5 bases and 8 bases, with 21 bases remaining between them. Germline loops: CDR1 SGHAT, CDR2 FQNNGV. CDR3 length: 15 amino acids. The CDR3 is CASSPGSTEAGGYTF. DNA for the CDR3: TGTGCCAGCAGCCCGGGCAGTACGGAGGCGGGGGGCTACACCTTC.

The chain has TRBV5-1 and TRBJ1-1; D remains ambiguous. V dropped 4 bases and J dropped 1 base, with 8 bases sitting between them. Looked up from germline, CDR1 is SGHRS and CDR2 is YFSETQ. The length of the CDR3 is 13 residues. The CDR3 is CASSALENTEAFF. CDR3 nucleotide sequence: TGCGCCAGCAGCGCACTAGAGAACACTGAAGCTTTCTTT.